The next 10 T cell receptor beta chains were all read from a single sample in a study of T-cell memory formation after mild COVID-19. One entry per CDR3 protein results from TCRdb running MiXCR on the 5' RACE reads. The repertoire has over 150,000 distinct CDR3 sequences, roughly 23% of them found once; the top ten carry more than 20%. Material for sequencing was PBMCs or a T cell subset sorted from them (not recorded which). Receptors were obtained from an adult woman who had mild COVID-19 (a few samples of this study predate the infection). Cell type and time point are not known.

This CDR3 reads CASSLEPDNEQFF. The CDR3 DNA reads as TGTGCCAGCAGCTTAGAACCCGACAATGAGCAGTTCTTC. J is TRBJ2-1 and V is TRBV11-2; D not resolved. This CDR3 spans 13 amino acids. V lost 0 bases and J 5 bases, leaving 5 bases between the germline ends. Germline V gives CDR1 SGHAT, CDR2 FQNNGV.

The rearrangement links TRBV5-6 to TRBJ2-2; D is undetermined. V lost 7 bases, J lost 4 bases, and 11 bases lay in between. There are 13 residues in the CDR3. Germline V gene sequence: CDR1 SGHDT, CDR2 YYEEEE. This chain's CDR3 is CASGSGSTGELFF. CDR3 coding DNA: TGTGCCAGCGGGTCCGGCAGCACCGGGGAGCTGTTTTTT.

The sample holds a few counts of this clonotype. The CDR3 DNA sequence: TGCGCCAGCAGTCAATCTATCCAGGGAGAACAAGAGACCCAGTACTTC. Protein sequence: CASSQSIQGEQETQYF. V gene TRBV23-1 combines with J gene TRBJ2-5; either TRBD1 or TRBD2 may supply D (5 bases each). TRBV23-1 is an ORF, with its function uncertain. V lost 0 bases, J lost 2 bases, and 13 bases lay in between. The CDR3 runs 16 residues.

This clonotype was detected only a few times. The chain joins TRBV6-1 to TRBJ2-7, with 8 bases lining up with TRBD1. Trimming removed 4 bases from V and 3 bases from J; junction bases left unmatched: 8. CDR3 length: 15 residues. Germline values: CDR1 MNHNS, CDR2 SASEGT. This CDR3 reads CASSATGDGGYEQYF. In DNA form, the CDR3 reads TGTGCCAGCAGTGCGACAGGGGACGGCGGCTACGAGCAGTACTTC.

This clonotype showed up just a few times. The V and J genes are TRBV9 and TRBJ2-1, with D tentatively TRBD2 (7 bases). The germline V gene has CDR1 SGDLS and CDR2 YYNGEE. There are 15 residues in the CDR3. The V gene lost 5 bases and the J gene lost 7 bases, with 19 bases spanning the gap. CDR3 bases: TGTGCCAGCAGTCAAGGGGGGGGACTGGCTAATGAGCAGTTCTTC. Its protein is CASSQGGGLANEQFF.

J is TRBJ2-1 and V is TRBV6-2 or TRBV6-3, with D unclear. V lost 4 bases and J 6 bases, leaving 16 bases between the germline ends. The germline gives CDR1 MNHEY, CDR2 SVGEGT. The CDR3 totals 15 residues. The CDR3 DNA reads TGTGCCAGCAGTTTCTGGCAGTCCTTGTCCAATGAGCAGTTCTTC. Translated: CASSFWQSLSNEQFF.

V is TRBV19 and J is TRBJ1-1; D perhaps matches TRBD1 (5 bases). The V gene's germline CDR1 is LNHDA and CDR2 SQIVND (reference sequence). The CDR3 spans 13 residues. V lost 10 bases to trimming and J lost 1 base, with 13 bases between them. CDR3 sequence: CATTTAKNTEAFF. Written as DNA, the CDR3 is TGTGCCACCACGACAGCGAAGAACACTGAAGCTTTCTTT.

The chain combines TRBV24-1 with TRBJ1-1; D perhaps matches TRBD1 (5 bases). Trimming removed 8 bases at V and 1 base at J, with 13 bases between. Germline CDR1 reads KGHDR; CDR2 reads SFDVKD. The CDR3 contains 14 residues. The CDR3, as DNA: TGTGCCACCAAGGGTGGGGCCGGGAACACTGAAGCTTTCTTT. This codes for CATKGGAGNTEAFF.

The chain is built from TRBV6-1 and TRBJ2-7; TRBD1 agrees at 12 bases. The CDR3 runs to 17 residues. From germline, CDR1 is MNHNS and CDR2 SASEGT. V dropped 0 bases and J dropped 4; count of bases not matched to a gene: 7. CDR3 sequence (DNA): TGTGCCAGCAGTGAAGCCGTGGTGGGACAGGGGGCGTACGAGCAGTACTTC. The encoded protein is CASSEAVVGQGAYEQYF.

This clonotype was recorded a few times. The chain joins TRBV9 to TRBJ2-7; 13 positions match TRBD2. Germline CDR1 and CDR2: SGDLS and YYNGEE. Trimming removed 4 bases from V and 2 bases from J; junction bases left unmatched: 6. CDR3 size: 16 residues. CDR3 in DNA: TGTGCCAGCAGCCCTGGACTAGCGGGAGTGACCTACGAGCAGTACTTC. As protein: CASSPGLAGVTYEQYF.